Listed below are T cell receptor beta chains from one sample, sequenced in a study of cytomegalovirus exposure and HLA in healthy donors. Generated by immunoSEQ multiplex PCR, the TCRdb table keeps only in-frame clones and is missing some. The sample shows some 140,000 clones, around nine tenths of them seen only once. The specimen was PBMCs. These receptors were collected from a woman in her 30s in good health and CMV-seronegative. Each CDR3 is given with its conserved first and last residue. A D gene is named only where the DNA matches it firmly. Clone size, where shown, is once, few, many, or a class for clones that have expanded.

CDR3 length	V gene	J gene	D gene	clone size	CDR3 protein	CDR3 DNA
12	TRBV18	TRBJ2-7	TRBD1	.	CASSGQGNEQYF	TGTGCCAGCTCGGGACAGGGTAACGAGCAGTACTTC
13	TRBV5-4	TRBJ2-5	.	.	CASSSRAEETQYF	TGTGCCAGCAGCTCTCGAGCCGAAGAGACCCAGTACTTC
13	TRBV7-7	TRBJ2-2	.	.	CASSLAEGGELFF	TGTGCTAGCAGCTTAGCAGAGGGCGGGGAGCTGTTTTTT
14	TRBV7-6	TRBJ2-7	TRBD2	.	CASSLGGGTNEQYF	TGTGCCAGCAGCTTAGGGGGGGGGACGAACGAGCAGTACTTC
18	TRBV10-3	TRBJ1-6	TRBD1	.	CAISGGQGGVGFPSPLHF	TGTGCCATCAGTGGCGGACAGGGAGGGGTGGGATTCCCTTCACCCCTCCACTTT
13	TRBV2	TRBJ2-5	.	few	CASSDSELETQYF	TGTGCCAGCAGCGATAGCGAGTTAGAGACCCAGTACTTC
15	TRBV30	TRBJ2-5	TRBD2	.	CAWSWNSGSQETQYF	TGTGCCTGGAGTTGGAATAGCGGGAGCCAAGAGACCCAGTACTTC
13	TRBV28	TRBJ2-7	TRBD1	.	CASSYPRTGGQYF	TGTGCCAGCAGTTACCCTCGGACAGGGGGGCAGTACTTC
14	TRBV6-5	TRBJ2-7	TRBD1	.	CASSTLQGPYEQYF	TGTGCCAGCAGTACCCTACAGGGGCCCTACGAGCAGTACTTC
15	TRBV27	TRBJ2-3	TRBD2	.	CASSPRGGLTDTQYF	TGTGCCAGCAGTCCGCGCGGGGGTCTCACAGATACGCAGTATTTT
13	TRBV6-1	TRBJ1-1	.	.	CASSQELVTEAFF	TGTGCCAGCAGCCAGGAACTGGTCACTGAAGCTTTCTTT
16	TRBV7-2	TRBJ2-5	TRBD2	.	CASSLLGGGTQETQYF	TGTGCCAGCAGCCTTCTCGGCGGGGGGACTCAAGAGACCCAGTACTTC
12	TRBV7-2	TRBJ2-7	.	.	CASSSDTYEQYF	TGTGCCAGCAGCTCAGATACCTACGAGCAGTACTTC
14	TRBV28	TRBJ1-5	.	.	CASSLGQSHQPQHF	TGTGCCAGCAGTTTGGGCCAGTCCCATCAGCCCCAGCATTTT
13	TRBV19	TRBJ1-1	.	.	CASSDRWGTEAFF	TGTGCCAGTAGTGACAGGTGGGGCACTGAAGCTTTCTTT
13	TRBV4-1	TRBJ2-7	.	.	CASSTGGNYEQYF	TGCGCCAGCAGCACCGGAGGGAACTACGAGCAGTACTTC
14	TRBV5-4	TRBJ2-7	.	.	CASRTQGISYEQYF	TGTGCCAGCAGGACCCAGGGGATTTCCTACGAGCAGTACTTC
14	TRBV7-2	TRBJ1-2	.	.	CASSFDRIYWGYTF	TGTGCCAGCAGCTTCGACAGGATCTATTGGGGCTACACCTTC
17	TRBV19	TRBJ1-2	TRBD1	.	CASSQRLTGNRGYGYTF	TGTGCCAGTAGTCAGCGGTTGACAGGGAATCGTGGGTATGGCTACACCTTC
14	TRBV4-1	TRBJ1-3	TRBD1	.	CASSQIWDSSTIYF	TGCGCCAGCAGCCAAATCTGGGACAGCTCCACCATATATTTT
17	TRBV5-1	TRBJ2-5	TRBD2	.	CASSLQGTSGGGETQYF	TGCGCCAGCAGCTTACAAGGGACTAGCGGGGGGGGCGAGACCCAGTACTTC
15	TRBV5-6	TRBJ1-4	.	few	CASSPSTSLREKLFF	TGTGCCAGCAGCCCCTCGACATCGCTCCGGGAAAAACTGTTTTTT
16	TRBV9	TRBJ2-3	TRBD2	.	CASSARLAASTDTQYF	TGTGCCAGCAGCGCCCGACTAGCAGCTAGCACAGATACGCAGTATTTT
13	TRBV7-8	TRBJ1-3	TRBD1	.	CASSFAGAGQGVF	TGTGCCAGCAGCTTCGCCGGGGCGGGACAGGGGGTATTT
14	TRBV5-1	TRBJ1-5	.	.	CASSPDSFNQPQHF	TGCGCCAGCAGTCCGGACAGTTTCAATCAGCCCCAGCATTTT
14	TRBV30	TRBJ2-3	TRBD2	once	CAWGFGGVGDTQYF	TGTGCCTGGGGGTTTGGGGGGGTGGGGGATACGCAGTATTTT
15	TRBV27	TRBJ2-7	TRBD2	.	CASRPHRDYSYEQYF	TGTGCCAGCAGGCCACACCGGGACTATTCCTACGAGCAGTACTTC
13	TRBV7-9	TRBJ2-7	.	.	CASARMEAYEQYF	TGTGCCAGTGCGCGTATGGAGGCTTACGAGCAGTACTTC
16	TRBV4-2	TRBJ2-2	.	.	CASSQSWDLFTGELFF	TGTGCCAGCAGCCAATCCTGGGACTTGTTCACCGGGGAGCTGTTTTTT
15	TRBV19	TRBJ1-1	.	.	CASSISQGWYTEAFF	TGTGCCAGTAGTATTTCGCAGGGATGGTACACTGAAGCTTTCTTT
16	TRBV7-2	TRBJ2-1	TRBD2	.	CASSSIRDYHANEQFF	TGTGCCAGCAGTTCTATCCGGGACTATCATGCCAATGAGCAGTTCTTC
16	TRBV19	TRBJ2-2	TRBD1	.	CASSVGTGGHTGELFF	TGTGCCAGTAGTGTCGGGACAGGGGGGCACACCGGGGAGCTGTTTTTT
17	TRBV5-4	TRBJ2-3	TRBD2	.	CASSFGGGAFSTDTQYF	TGTGCCAGCAGCTTTGGCGGGGGGGCCTTCAGCACAGATACGCAGTATTTT
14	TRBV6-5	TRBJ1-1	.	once	CASSPLRADTEAFF	TGTGCCAGCAGCCCCTTGCGAGCGGACACTGAAGCTTTCTTT
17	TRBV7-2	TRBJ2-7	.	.	CASSLAPGQGIPYEQYF	TGTGCCAGCAGCTTAGCGCCGGGTCAGGGGATTCCCTACGAGCAGTACTTC
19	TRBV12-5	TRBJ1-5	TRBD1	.	CASGLVSAGTGYSNQPQHF	TGTGCTAGTGGTTTGGTCTCCGCCGGGACAGGCTATAGCAATCAGCCCCAGCATTTT
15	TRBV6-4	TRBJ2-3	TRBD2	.	CASSDTSGGADTQYF	TGTGCCAGCAGTGACACTAGCGGGGGGGCAGATACGCAGTATTTT
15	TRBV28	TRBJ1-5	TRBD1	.	CASSGGTGVGQPQHF	TGTGCCAGCAGTGGCGGGACAGGGGTAGGACAGCCCCAGCATTTT
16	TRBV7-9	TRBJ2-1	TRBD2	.	CASSPRTSGIMDEQFF	TGTGCCAGCAGCCCAAGGACCAGCGGGATAATGGATGAGCAGTTCTTC
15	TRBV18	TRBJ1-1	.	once	CASSPREGENTEAFF	TGTGCCAGCTCACCCCGAGAGGGAGAGAACACTGAAGCTTTCTTT
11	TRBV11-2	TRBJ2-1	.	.	CASSAIGEQFF	TGTGCCAGCAGCGCAATCGGGGAGCAGTTCTTC
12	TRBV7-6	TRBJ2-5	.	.	CASSVWRETQYF	TGTGCCAGCAGCGTTTGGAGGGAGACCCAGTACTTC
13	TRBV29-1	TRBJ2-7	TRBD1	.	CSAGRGQGDEQYF	TGCAGCGCTGGGAGGGGACAGGGGGACGAGCAGTACTTC
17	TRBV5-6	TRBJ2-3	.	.	CASSLAVRQDITDTQYF	TGTGCCAGCAGCTTGGCCGTGCGACAGGACATCACAGATACGCAGTATTTT
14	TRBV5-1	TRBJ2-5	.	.	CASSSVRDGETQYF	TGCGCCAGCAGCTCGGTGCGCGACGGGGAGACCCAGTACTTC
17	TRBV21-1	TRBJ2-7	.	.	CASSNSGRRGGFYEQYF	TGTGCCAGCAGCAACTCGGGCAGGCGGGGGGGCTTCTACGAGCAGTACTTC
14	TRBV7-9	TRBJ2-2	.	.	CASSTTANTGELFF	TGTGCCAGCAGCACGACAGCGAACACCGGGGAGCTGTTTTTT
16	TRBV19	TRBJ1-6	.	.	CASSIWALSYNSPLHF	TGTGCCAGTAGTATATGGGCCCTCTCCTATAATTCACCCCTCCACTTT
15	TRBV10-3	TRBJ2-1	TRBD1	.	CAINAGQGGFNEQFF	TGTGCCATCAATGCGGGACAGGGAGGTTTTAATGAGCAGTTCTTC
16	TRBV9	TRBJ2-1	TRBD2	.	CASSGTSGSYYNEQFF	TGTGCCAGCAGCGGGACTAGCGGGAGCTACTACAATGAGCAGTTCTTC
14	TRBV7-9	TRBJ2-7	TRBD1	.	CASSTDRLTYEQYF	TGTGCCAGCAGCACGGACAGGCTGACGTACGAGCAGTACTTC
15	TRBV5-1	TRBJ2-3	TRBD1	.	CASSSGTGLTDTQYF	TGCGCCAGCAGCTCCGGGACAGGCCTCACAGATACGCAGTATTTT
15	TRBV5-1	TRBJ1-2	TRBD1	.	CASSLSTGGDDGYTF	TGCGCCAGCAGCCTATCGACAGGGGGCGATGATGGCTACACCTTC
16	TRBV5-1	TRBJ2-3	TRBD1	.	CASSLGVGQGTDTQYF	TGCGCCAGCAGCTTGGGGGTTGGACAGGGCACAGATACGCAGTATTTT
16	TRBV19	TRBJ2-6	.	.	CATRGGGSSGANVLTF	TGTGCCACACGAGGGGGGGGAAGCTCTGGGGCCAACGTCCTGACTTTC
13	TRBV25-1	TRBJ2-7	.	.	CASMARRPGEQYF	TGTGCCAGCATGGCCCGCCGACCAGGGGAGCAGTACTTC
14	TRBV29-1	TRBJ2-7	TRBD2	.	CSVRSGIDSYEQYF	TGCAGCGTCCGAAGCGGGATTGATTCCTACGAGCAGTACTTC